This entry is about one T cell receptor (beta chain). Its antigen remains unidentified. There are no base qualities to consult, and no much larger clone falls within one base. This entry is derived from a study of cytomegalovirus exposure and HLA in healthy donors (dated by TCRdb to 2017 to 2019). Some background on the complete study: According to a later analysis, the 110 or so validation repertoires were produced on the same platform as the roughly 600 repertoires of the first cohort. The study was designed to test whether signatures of past pathogen exposure could be identified by cataloging public T cell receptors. In addition to the first cohort of roughly 670 subjects, a separate validation cohort of 120 different subjects was used. The study combined high-throughput TCR immunosequencing, statistical association of individual TCRs with disease status, and machine learning to predict cytomegalovirus infection status. Summary of the overall study and its limitations: In vitro tests confirmed that a few of the cytomegalovirus-associated TCR beta chains recognize cytomegalovirus antigens. According to the authors, the approach could potentially be generalized to other disease states and immunological phenotypes. Subsequent analysis determined that TCRs grouped into clusters in the first cohort also showed a tendency toward co-occurrence across the approximately 110 validation repertoires, and 94% of cluster scores exceeded 0. The study listed approximately 160 TCR beta chains as associated with cytomegalovirus. In both the original and validation cohorts, the classifier was reported to diagnose cytomegalovirus status with high specificity and sensitivity. Across donors, most TCR sequences were observed very rarely, whereas some public TCRs were present in many individuals. A later analysis lacked HLA typing for the validation cohort, so it scored co-occurrence in that cohort across all 110 or so repertoires.

The donors belonged to the validation cohort of approximately 130 subjects, which was separate from the roughly 670-subject first cohort. The library was made by the immunoSEQ multiplex PCR assay. The original methods were these. A statistical classification framework was built for diagnosing cytomegalovirus status from the catalog of TCR beta chain sequences. The table comes from immuneACCESS by way of TCRdb, which keeps in-frame sequences with V and J called. Part of the clones is missing from these tables; in studies checked, under half for an unresolved V gene and the rest for unknown reasons. V, J and clone size derive from that table, while D and trimming were established from the DNA sequence. Within this sample are 70,000 to 90,000 clones, with around 85% of them counted one time only. Under 3.5% of the sample goes to the ten largest clones. This clonotype was sampled from a young man in good health and CMV-seronegative. The sample taken for sequencing was PBMCs.

The DNA sequence is as follows: TGTGCCAGCAGCCCTCAAGAGACCCAGTACTTC. This encodes CASSPQETQYF. The chain couples TRBV7-6 to TRBJ2-5; the D gene assignment is ambiguous. The germline V gene encodes CDR1 SGHVS and CDR2 FNYEAQ. The CDR3 numbers 11 residues from cysteine through phenylalanine. CDR3 DNA only is kept here, 33 bases in frame from base 1. V sheds 5 bases and J sheds 2 bases, leaving 3 bases between their ends. The CDR3 plus the reference TRBV7-6 and TRBJ2-5 genes for the other parts give the full variable domain: GAGVSQSPRYKVTKRGQDVALRCDPISGHVSLYWYRQALGQGPEFLTYFNYEAQQDKSGLPNDRFSAERPEGSISTLTIQRTEQRDSAMYRCASSPQETQYFGPGTRLLVL.